This entry lists 17 T cell receptor beta chains sequenced from one sample in a study of cytomegalovirus exposure and HLA in healthy donors. With 60 Vbeta and 13 Jbeta primers, the PCR was carried out. Profiled with immunoSEQ multiplex PCR; TCRdb holds only in-frame clones, not every one. The repertoire includes around 210,000 clones, approximately 85% of them detected once, and about 0.22% sits in the top ten. Source material: PBMCs. These receptors all come from a girl aged 2 to 10 in good health and CMV-seronegative.

This clone was found once. This chain connects TRBV30 to TRBJ2-1; 8 nucleotides align to TRBD2. Germline CDR1 reads GTSNPN; CDR2 reads SVGIG (reference sequence). This CDR3 has 16 residues. Losses at the gene ends were 0 bases for V and 7 bases for J; bases not matched to a gene: 11. For the CDR3, the DNA is TGTGCCTGGAGTGTATTCGCCAGCGGGAGAGGGAATGAGCAGTTCTTC. It is translated as CAWSVFASGRGNEQFF.

Comments on this clone: Its ends do not fully match the called genes, so a read error is possible. CDR3 sequence: CASLGLAERF. The CDR3 DNA reads TGTGCCAGCTTAGGACTAGCGGAACGTTTT. This sequence joins TRBV2 and TRBJ2-3; 10 bases agree with TRBD2. Germline assignment: CDR1 SNHLY and CDR2 FYNNEI. The CDR3 contains 10 residues.

V is TRBV27 and J is TRBJ1-5; the match to TRBD1 covers 10 bases. This CDR3 has 15 residues. V lost 3 bases to trimming and J lost 6 bases; unmatched junction nucleotides: 5. Germline loops: CDR1 MNHEY, CDR2 SMNVEV (reference sequence). The CDR3 DNA sequence: TGTGCCAGCAGTTTTTCTGGGACAGGGGTTCAGCCCCAGCATTTT. Translated, it gives CASSFSGTGVQPQHF.

The chain recombines TRBV9 with TRBJ1-4; tentatively, D is TRBD1 (5 bases). Germline lookup yields CDR1 SGDLS and CDR2 YYNGEE. The CDR3 runs 17 residues. Trimming removed 3 bases from V and 4 bases from J, with 19 bases in between. CDR3 nucleotides: TGTGCCAGCAGCGCAAACATAGCCGGGGGAATTAATGAAAAACTGTTTTTT. This gives the protein CASSANIAGGINEKLFF.

The chain joins TRBV19 to TRBJ2-7; D might be TRBD2 (6 bases). V was cut by 3 bases and J by 5 bases, with 17 bases left in between. The CDR3 length is 15 residues. CDR1 and CDR2 (germline): LNHDA, SQIVND (reference sequence). The CDR3 DNA reads TGTGCCAGTAGTATTAGGAGGGGTCCTTACGACGAGCAGTACTTC. It encodes CASSIRRGPYDEQYF.

The chain couples TRBV6-6 to TRBJ1-1; D unclear. V dropped 6 bases and J dropped 3 bases, with 11 bases sitting between them. The CDR3 is 13 residues long. Germline V gene lookup returns CDR1 MNHNY and CDR2 SVGAGI (reference sequence). CDR3 DNA: TGTGCCAGCAGCGCCGGACTATACACTGAAGCTTTCTTT. Amino acids: CASSAGLYTEAFF.

This clone was counted between two and nine times. The chain combines TRBV2 with TRBJ2-3; no reliable D call. The germline V gene encodes CDR1 SNHLY and CDR2 FYNNEI. Trimming stripped 7 bases from V and 2 bases from J, with 4 bases between. The CDR3 spans 11 residues. CDR3 nucleotide sequence: TGTGCCAGCACCCTCACAGATACGCAGTATTTT. Residues: CASTLTDTQYF.

CDR3 residues: CASSLTTNYGYTF. The DNA for the CDR3 is TGTGCCAGCAGTCTGACAACTAACTATGGCTACACCTTC. The chain carries TRBV6-1 and TRBJ1-2; D not resolved. The ends were cut back, 5 bases at V and 0 bases at J, with 7 bases in the middle. The CDR3 has 13 residues. Germline assignment: CDR1 MNHNS and CDR2 SASEGT.

The J gene is TRBJ2-7, the V gene TRBV29-1; D is perhaps TRBD2 (5 bases). Germline V gene lookup returns CDR1 SQVTM and CDR2 ANQGSEA. This CDR3 contains 13 residues. The V end was cut by 4 bases, the J end by 4 bases, with 14 bases between. The CDR3 protein is CSVAGVLRYEQYF. The CDR3 nucleotides are TGCAGCGTTGCCGGGGTCCTCCGTTACGAGCAGTACTTC.

The chain uses TRBV6-5 and TRBJ2-7, with D uncertain. This CDR3 is built from 10 residues. Germline V lookup: CDR1 MNHEY, CDR2 SVGAGI. Trimming stripped 10 bases from V and 4 bases from J, with 8 bases between. CDR3: CATQKYEQYF. Here the CDR3 DNA reads TGTGCCACCCAGAAGTACGAGCAGTACTTC.

This chain connects TRBV7-2 to TRBJ2-1, with D unclear. The CDR3 sequence is 14 residues long. Deletions cut 3 bases from V and 3 bases from J, with 9 bases between. Germline CDR1 SGHTA, CDR2 FQGNSA. CDR3 protein: CASSFISRYNEQFF. The CDR3, as DNA: TGTGCCAGCAGCTTTATTTCCCGCTACAATGAGCAGTTCTTC.

This chain joins TRBV27 and TRBJ2-3, with 11 nucleotides matching TRBD2. This CDR3 spans 17 amino acids. The germline gives CDR1 MNHEY, CDR2 SMNVEV (reference sequence). The V and J ends lost 7 bases and 2 bases, in that order; junction bases with no gene match: 11. Here the CDR3 DNA reads TGTGCCAGCACCCAGATAAGACTAGCGGGAAACACAGATACGCAGTATTTT. As protein: CASTQIRLAGNTDTQYF.

In this sample, this clone turned up once. J is TRBJ1-6 and V is TRBV10-3; the match to TRBD1 covers 8 bases. CDR1 is ENHRY, CDR2 SYGVKD, per germline. Trimming took 6 bases from V and 10 from J; bases not matched to a gene: 8. This CDR3 comprises 14 residues. The CDR3 region has the DNA TGTGCCATCAGCGAGGACAGGGTGGGATCACCCCTCCACTTT. Translated, it gives CAISEDRVGSPLHF.

In this sample, this clone turned up once. The chain uses TRBV27 and TRBJ2-7, with TRBD2 matching over 7 bases. The CDR3 runs 15 residues. After removal of 7 bases from V and 6 bases from J, the junction contained 15 bases not matched to a gene. Germline CDR1 reads MNHEY; CDR2 reads SMNVEV (reference sequence). The CDR3 sequence is CASTLTSRSLIEQYF. The CDR3 DNA reads TGTGCCAGCACTCTGACTAGCCGTTCCCTTATCGAGCAGTACTTC.

The chain couples TRBV2 to TRBJ2-5, with a tentative D call TRBD2 (5 bases). This CDR3 region has 12 residues. The V gene lost 11 bases and the J gene lost 0 bases, with 10 bases spanning the gap. CDR1 and CDR2 from the germline V gene are SNHLY and FYNNEI. As DNA, the CDR3 is TGTGCCTCTTCGGGATACCAAGAGACCCAGTACTTC. It codes for CASSGYQETQYF.

The chain has TRBV5-1 and TRBJ2-4, with TRBD2 matching over 11 bases. V trimming: 3 bases; J trimming: 7 bases; junction bases outside the gene matches: 3. Germline assignment: CDR1 SGHRS and CDR2 YFSETQ. The CDR3 sequence is 14 residues long. CDR3 nucleotide sequence: TGCGCCAGCAGCTCCGGGACTAGCGGCAACATTCAGTACTTC. As protein: CASSSGTSGNIQYF.

The rearrangement joins TRBV4-1 to TRBJ2-1, with a weak D call TRBD2 (5 bases). Germline V gene data show CDR1 as MGHRA and CDR2 as YSYEKL. V was pared by 0 bases and J by 5 bases, with 11 bases between. This CDR3 comprises 15 residues. The CDR3 sequence: CASSQDDYNDNEQFF. In DNA form, the CDR3 reads TGCGCCAGCAGCCAAGACGACTACAACGACAATGAGCAGTTCTTC.